A single TCR beta chain is shown here with its context. Its target antigen remains unknown. No much larger clone exists at a distance of one base, and base qualities are not known. The data were obtained in a study of metastatic and nonmetastatic thyroid tumors (dated by TCRdb to 2020 to 2021). For the wider study: Repertoires were compared across peripheral blood and tumor or nodule tissue samples from malignant and benign thyroid patients.

The protocol used for the library was PCR. This sample was sequenced with an Illumina HiSeq 4000. High-throughput sequencing was used to profile the CDR3 region of the TCR beta-chain in every patient. On the authors' methods: CDR3 differences across clinicopathological groups were used to build a classifier for discriminating distant-metastatic papillary thyroid cancer patients. Repertoire diversity was assessed with the Shannon index, and tumor-blood repertoire similarity with the Morisita-Horn index. TCRdb took the public reads, trimmed them with fastp at Q25, ran MiXCR for clone calling and kept in-frame beta chains. V and J calls and clone size were set by TCRdb, not the authors. For this sample the table gives 70,000 or so clones, of which approximately 15% were detected only once. The ten largest make up under 8% of the sample. None of the patients had been given any treatment before thyroid surgery. Patient clinical samples collected from the early 2010s to the late 2010s were retrospectively analysed using T-cell receptor beta sequencing.

The CDR3 spans 16 residues, from the cysteine through the phenylalanine. The DNA shown is the 48-base CDR3, in frame from base 1. Taken from the germline V gene (reference sequence), the CDR1 and CDR2 loops are SSHAT and FNYEAQ. General findings and caveats noted by the study authors: In both blood and tumor samples, TCR beta diversity was reported to be significantly higher in malignant tumors than in benign nodules.

Sequencing was carried out using blood. This receptor was identified in a male donor with papillary thyroid cancer or a benign thyroid nodule (not recorded which). Some clones in this sample may be carry-over from other donors' samples. The V gene is TRBV7-7 and the J gene is TRBJ2-3; TRBD2 aligns with 8 central bases. CDR3 loop: CAGSLPPAGEKDTQYF. The nucleotides are TGTGCTGGCAGCTTGCCCCCAGCGGGAGAAAAAGATACGCAGTATTTT.